This T cell receptor (beta chain) was identified during a study of a mutant IDH1 vaccine in newly diagnosed glioma. Study-wide context: At weeks 1, 3, 5, 7, 11, 15, 19 and 23, patients received a vaccination, eight in all. Males made up 62.5% and females roughly 40% of treated patients, whose mean age was approximately 44 years. The therapy given earlier, which was standard therapy, consisted of radiotherapy, temozolomide, or both, and most of the patients received both.

Turning to this clone: Its specificity is not known.

As for time point: week 23, last vaccination. The content of each vaccine dose was 300 ug of mutant IDH1 20-mer peptide, and topical imiquimod accompanied it. Germline values: CDR1 SGHRS, CDR2 YFSETQ. V shed 5 bases and J shed 3 bases, with 17 bases lying between them. The CDR3 consists of 15 residues. The assay was immunoSEQ multiplex PCR, and TCRdb's table has in-frame clones only and misses some. The sample includes about 82,000 clones, around 85% seen only once; the top ten take 2% to 2.5%. V and J are TRBV5-1 and TRBJ2-5; D may be TRBD1 (5 bases). Sequencing was performed on PBMCs, taken from a glioma patient whose treatment included an IDH1 peptide vaccine. The TCR sequence derives from a man aged 25-45 years with glioma. Some clones in this sample may be carry-over from other donors' samples. CDR3 sequence reads: CASSIQGTREETQYF. In DNA form, the CDR3 reads TGCGCCAGCAGTATTCAGGGAACAAGGGAAGAGACCCAGTACTTC.